This T cell receptor (beta chain) was sequenced during a study of monozygotic twins with inflammatory bowel disease. The CDR3 loop spans 16 amino acids. TCRdb reanalyzed the 5' RACE reads and collapses them to one entry per CDR3 protein, without DNA. This repertoire comprises under 350,000 distinct CDR3 sequences; its ten largest clones make up 5.6%. The V gene is TRBV12-3 or TRBV12-4, the J gene TRBJ2-3; TCRdb outputs TRBD1, but without DNA this stays unchecked. This clonotype was sampled from a human donor with ulcerative colitis or Crohn's disease, or a healthy co-twin of an affected twin (not recorded which). The sample comprised blood. CDR3: CASSRDRGVGTDRQYF.